This T cell receptor beta chain was sequenced for a study of T cell responses to AZD1222 COVID-19 vaccine (dated by TCRdb to 2020 to 2023). With respect to the entire study: AZD1222 recipients whose second dose came at about 4 weeks and those whose second dose came at about 12 weeks were combined into one group, since spike-specific TCR depth and breadth did not differ between the two schedules. Trial participants were enrolled into age subgroups of 18-55, 56-69 and 70-plus years, which contained roughly 150, 30 and 60 TCR-sequenced participants, respectively. TCR sequencing covered fewer than 250 trial participants: some 210 given two doses of AZD1222 and about 26 given two doses of MenACWY control vaccine.

With respect to this clone: There is no known antigen for this receptor. Per-nucleotide qualities are absent, and no much larger clonotype sits a single base away.

Study-wide findings and limitations: Conclusions about previously exposed vaccinees are limited, since just 6 or 7 AZD1222 recipients were seropositive for SARS-CoV-2 at baseline. The 56-69-year group was small, and its depth increase did not reach significance, likely because of low power. Because no day 14 peak-response samples were available, the repertoires could be characterized only after the peak T cell response. The whole spike protein was spanned by vaccine-associated CD4 TCRs, and dominant responses were seen in regions 160-218 and 743-854. A significant rise in spike-specific TCR breadth and depth was observed after two AZD1222 doses relative to day 0 and relative to MenACWY recipients. Most participants were white British and females outnumbered males, and the authors suggested that clonal diversity may have been underestimated. Reportedly, close to half of the unique spike-specific TCRs recognized epitopes lying outside the regions that are mutated in the B.1.351 and B.1.1.7 variants.

V is cut by 4 bases and J by 1 base, and the space between the germline ends is 5 bases. Looking up the germline V gene yields CDR1 SGHDT and CDR2 YYEEEE. The CDR3 goes from the cysteine to the phenylalanine over 13 residues. Only CDR3 DNA is held: 39 bases, read in frame from base 1. The CDR3 regions of human TCRbeta chains were analyzed by immunosequencing. The authors' analysis ran thus. Repertoire TCRs were checked for matches against a reference library of SARS-CoV-2-specific TCRs that had been generated using the MIRA antigen-specificity platform. Breadth meant the fraction of unique TCRs that were SARS-CoV-2-associated, whereas depth meant the fraction of total T cells that were SARS-CoV-2-associated. Each spike-specific TCR was assigned to its reactive spike region and to a CD4 or CD8 class using the MIRA data. Log10-transformed breadth and depth values were compared by one-way ANOVA with Sidak's multiple comparisons tests. TCRdb provides this immuneACCESS table in a form limited to in-frame rearrangements. Some clones are lacking; in checked studies, under half of them reflect an unresolved V gene, and why the rest are absent is not known. That table is the source of V, J and clone size, and D and trimming were worked out from the DNA. The sample table contains some 120,000 clones; only one count was recorded for approximately 84% of them. Of the sample, approximately 7.5% is held by the ten largest clones.

Interpreted using the paper, the time point label stands for: baseline before first vaccination. Vaccinee samples were obtained from the UK trials COV001 and COV002, which included a single-blind randomized controlled phase 2/3 trial of AZD1222 (ChAdOx1 nCoV-19) in healthy adults. For TCRbeta chain sequencing, PBMC samples were collected from trial participants at day 0 and at day 28 after the second dose. The clonotype was recovered from an adult in good health. The sequencing used peripheral blood, collected on day 0 of AZD1222 vaccination. The chain links TRBV5-6 with TRBJ2-2, with no reliable assignment of the D segment. The CDR3 region has the sequence CASSPWNTGELFF. The sequenced DNA is TGTGCCAGCAGCCCATGGAACACCGGGGAGCTGTTTTTT.